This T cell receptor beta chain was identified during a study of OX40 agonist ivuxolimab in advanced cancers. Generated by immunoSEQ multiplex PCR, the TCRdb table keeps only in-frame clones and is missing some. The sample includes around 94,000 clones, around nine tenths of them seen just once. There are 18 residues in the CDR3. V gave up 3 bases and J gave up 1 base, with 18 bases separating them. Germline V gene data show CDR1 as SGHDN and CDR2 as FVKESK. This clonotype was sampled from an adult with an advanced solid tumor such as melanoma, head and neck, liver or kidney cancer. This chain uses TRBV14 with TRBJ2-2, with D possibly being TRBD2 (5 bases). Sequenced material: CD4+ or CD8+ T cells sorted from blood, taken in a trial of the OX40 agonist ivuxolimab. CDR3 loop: CASSQPSGFWENTGELFF. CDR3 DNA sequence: TGTGCCAGCAGCCAGCCCTCGGGGTTCTGGGAGAACACCGGGGAGCTGTTTTTT.